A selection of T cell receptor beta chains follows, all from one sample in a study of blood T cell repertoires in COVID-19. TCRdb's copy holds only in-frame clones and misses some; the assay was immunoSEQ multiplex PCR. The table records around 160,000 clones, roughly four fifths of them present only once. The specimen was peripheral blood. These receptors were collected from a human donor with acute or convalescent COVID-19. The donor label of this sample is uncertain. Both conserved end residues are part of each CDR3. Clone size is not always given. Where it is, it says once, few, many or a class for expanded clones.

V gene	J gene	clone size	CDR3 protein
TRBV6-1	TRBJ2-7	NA	CASTAGQSYEQYF
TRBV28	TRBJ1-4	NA	CASSGPGQGNNEKLFF
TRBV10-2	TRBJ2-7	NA	CASDPGGSSYEQYF
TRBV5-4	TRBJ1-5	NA	CASSLQAGGSNQPQHF
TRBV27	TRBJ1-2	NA	CARSSGGQFYGYTF
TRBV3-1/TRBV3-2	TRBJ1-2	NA	CASSTWDREVGYTF
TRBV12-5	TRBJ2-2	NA	CASGLLHTGGYTGELFF
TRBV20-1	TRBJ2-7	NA	CSASKGWGTVDEQYF
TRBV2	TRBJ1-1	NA	CASNVQLNTEAFF
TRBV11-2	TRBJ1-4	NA	CASSLDPGPLGKLFF
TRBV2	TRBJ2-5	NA	CASSVNSGGGKTQYF
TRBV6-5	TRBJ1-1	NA	CASSYAPESAEAFF
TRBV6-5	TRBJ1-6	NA	CASTGRNNSPLHF
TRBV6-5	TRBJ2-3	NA	CASVDRTGWTDTQYF
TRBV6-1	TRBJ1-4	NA	CASSEDRGRNEKLFF
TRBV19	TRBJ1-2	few	CASSGLQGAYGYTF
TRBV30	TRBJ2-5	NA	CAWVEGGYQETQYF
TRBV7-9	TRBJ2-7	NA	CASSRGLAGGAYEQYF
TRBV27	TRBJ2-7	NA	CASSTPGEGYEQYF
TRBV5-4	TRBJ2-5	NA	CASSLGAGVGRETQYF
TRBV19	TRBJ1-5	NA	CASRIGQSGDQPQHF
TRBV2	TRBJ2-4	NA	CASKMLQTNIQYF
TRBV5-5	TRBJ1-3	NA	CASSSGDVLGNTIYF
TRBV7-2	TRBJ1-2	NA	CASSLAQTGTNYGYTF
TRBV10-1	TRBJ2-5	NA	CASSEAGMGETQYF
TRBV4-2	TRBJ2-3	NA	CASSQDGAAGEVDTQYF
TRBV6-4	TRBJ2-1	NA	CASSEETGLAVYNEQFF
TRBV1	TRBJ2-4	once	CTSSQAGLIQYF
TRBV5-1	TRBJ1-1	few	CASRSGDNRDTEAFF
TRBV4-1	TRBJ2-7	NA	CASSQDLSAGPVQYF
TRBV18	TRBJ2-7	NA	CASSPPRTGGSYEQYF
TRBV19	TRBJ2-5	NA	CASSIRGQLLSGEETQYF
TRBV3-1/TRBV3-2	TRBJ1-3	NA	CASSQDFRGNTIYF
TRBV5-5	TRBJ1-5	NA	CASSSIDRARNQPQHF
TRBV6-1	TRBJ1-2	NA	CASSEEKVGNRGDGYTF
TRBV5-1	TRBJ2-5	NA	CASSLGGSGGSETQYF
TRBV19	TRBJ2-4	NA	CASSIVRIGGAGIKNIQYF
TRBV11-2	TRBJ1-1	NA	CASSLVQGRRTEAFF
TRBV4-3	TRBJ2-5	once	CASSQRAEEETQYF
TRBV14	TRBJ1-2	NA	CASSLRQGASGYTF
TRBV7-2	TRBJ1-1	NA	CASSLVWTANEAFF
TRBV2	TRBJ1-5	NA	CASSEARGAGQPQHF
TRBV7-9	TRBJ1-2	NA	CASSVTGTGFRGYTF
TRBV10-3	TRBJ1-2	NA	CAISDLGGYTF
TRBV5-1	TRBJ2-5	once	CASSPDRGVQETQYF
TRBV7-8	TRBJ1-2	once	CASSSNSVGYTF
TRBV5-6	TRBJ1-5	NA	CASSLGTGQPQHF
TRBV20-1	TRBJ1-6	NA	CSASIGQGALALHF
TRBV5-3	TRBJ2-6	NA	CARAEDRVSSGANVLTF
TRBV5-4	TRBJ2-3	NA	CASSTAGDHTDTQYF
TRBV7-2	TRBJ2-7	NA	CASSLGTAPYEQYF
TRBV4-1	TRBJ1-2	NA	CASSHPFDRGGYGYTF
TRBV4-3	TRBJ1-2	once	CASRGLREGGYTF
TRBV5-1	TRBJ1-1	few	CASSLDGQGATMEAFF
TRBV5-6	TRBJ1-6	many	CASSTGTGDSPLHF
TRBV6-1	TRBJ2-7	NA	CASSQGATGAQYF
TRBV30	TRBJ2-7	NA	CAWSTGGSEQYF
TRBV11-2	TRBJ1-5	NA	CASSLRGNQPQHF
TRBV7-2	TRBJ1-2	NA	CASSLFGTGDYGYTF
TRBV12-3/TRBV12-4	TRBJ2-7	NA	CASSPRRLHEQYF